The present TCR beta chain was sequenced within a study of patients and donors after allogeneic stem cell transplantation. TCRdb ran MiXCR on the RT-PCR reads and lists one entry per CDR3 protein. The data show about 90,000 distinct CDR3 sequences, about 48% seen once. This clonotype has more than one count but fewer than ten. The receptor was derived from a human donor who was either an allogeneic HSCT recipient or a stem cell or donor lymphocyte infusion donor (not recorded which). It is not recorded whose cells these are; they may come from a transplant donor. Sequencing was performed on blood, either unsorted or a sorted T cell fraction (not recorded which).

CDR3 nucleotide sequence: TGTGCCAGCAGTCCGCCGGGACCTCTTGGAAACACCATATATTTT. Translation: CASSPPGPLGNTIYF. The chain couples TRBV28 to TRBJ1-3, with D perhaps matching TRBD1 (5 bases). CDR3 length equals 15 residues. Germline lookup yields CDR1 MDHEN and CDR2 SYDVKM. Trimming removed 5 bases from V and 3 bases from J, with 14 bases in between.